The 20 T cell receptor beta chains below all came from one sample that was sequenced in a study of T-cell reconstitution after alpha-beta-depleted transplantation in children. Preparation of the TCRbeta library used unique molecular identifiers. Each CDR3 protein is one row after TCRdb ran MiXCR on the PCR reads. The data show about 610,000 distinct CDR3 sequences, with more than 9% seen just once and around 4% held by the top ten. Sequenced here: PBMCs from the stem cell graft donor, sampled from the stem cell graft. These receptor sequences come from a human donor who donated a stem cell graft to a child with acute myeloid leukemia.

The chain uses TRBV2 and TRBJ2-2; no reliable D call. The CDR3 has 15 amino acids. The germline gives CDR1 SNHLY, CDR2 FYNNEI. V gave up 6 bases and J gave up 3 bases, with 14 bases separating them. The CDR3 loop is CASRETRSDTGELFF. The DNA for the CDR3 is TGTGCCAGCAGGGAGACCCGGTCGGACACCGGGGAGCTGTTTTTT.

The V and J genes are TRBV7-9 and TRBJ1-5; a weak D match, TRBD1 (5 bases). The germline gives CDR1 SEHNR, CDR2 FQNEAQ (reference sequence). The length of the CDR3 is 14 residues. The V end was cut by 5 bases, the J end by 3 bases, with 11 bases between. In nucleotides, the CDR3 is TGTGCCAGCAGCGCTCCGGGGGACAATCAGCCCCAGCATTTT. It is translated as CASSAPGDNQPQHF.

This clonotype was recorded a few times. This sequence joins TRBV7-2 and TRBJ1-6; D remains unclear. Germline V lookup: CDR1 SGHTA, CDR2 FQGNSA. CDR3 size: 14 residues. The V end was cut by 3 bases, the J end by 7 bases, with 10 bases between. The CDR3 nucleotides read TGTGCCAGCAGCTTGAAAGGTCGGAATTCACCCCTCCACTTT. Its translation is CASSLKGRNSPLHF.

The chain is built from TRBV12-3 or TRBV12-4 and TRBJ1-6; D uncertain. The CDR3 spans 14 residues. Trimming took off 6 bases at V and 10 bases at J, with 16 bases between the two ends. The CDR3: CASRPGLGKSPLHF. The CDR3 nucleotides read TGTGCCAGCAGACCGGGCCTCGGGAAGTCACCCCTCCACTTT.

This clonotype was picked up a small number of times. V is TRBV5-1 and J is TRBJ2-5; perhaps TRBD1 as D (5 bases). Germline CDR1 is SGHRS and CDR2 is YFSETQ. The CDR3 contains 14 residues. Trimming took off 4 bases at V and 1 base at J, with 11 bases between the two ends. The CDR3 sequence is CASSAGWSQETQYF. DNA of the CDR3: TGCGCCAGCAGCGCAGGGTGGTCCCAAGAGACCCAGTACTTC.

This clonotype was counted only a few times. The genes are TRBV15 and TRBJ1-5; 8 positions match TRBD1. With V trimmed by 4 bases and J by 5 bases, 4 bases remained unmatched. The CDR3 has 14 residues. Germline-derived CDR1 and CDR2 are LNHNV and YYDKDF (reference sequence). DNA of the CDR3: TGTGCCACCAGCATAACAGGGGGGGATCAGCCCCAGCATTTT. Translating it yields CATSITGGDQPQHF.

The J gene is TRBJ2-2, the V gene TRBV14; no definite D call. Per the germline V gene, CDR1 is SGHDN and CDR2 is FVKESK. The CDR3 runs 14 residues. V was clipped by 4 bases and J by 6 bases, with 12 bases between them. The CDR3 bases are TGTGCCAGCAGCCCTGAGGCCGTGGCCGGGGAGCTGTTTTTT. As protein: CASSPEAVAGELFF.

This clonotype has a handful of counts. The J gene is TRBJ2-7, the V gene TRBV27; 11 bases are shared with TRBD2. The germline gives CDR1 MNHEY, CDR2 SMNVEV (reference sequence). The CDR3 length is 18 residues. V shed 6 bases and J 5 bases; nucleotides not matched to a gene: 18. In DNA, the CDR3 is TGTGCCAGCAGCTTACTCGCCGTCCGACTAGCGGGACGCCACGAGCAGTACTTC. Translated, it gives CASSLLAVRLAGRHEQYF.

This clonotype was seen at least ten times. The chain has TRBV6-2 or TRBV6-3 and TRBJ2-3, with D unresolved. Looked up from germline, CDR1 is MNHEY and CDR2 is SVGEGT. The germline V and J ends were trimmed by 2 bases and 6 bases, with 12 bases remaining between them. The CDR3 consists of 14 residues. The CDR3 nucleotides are TGTGCCAGCAGTTACGGTCTCGAAGGGGATACGCAGTATTTT. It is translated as CASSYGLEGDTQYF.

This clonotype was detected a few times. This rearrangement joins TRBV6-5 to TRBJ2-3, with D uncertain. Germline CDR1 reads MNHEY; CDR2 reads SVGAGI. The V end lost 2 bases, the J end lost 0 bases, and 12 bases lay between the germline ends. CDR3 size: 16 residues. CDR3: CASSYGGRTSTDTQYF. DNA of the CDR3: TGTGCCAGCAGTTACGGTGGCAGAACTAGCACAGATACGCAGTATTTT.

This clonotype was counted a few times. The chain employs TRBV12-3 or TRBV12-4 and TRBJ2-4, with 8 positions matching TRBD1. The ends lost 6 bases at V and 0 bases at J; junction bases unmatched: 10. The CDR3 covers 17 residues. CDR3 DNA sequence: TGTGCCAGCAGCCCCCCAGGGGGCCCTCTAGCCAAAAACATTCAGTACTTC. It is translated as CASSPPGGPLAKNIQYF.

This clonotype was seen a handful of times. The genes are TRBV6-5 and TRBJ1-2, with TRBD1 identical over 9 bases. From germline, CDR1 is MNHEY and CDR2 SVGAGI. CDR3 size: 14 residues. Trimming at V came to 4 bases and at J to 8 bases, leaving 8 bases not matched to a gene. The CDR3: CASSFRDREGGYTF. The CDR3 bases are TGTGCCAGCAGTTTCCGGGACAGGGAAGGGGGCTACACCTTC.

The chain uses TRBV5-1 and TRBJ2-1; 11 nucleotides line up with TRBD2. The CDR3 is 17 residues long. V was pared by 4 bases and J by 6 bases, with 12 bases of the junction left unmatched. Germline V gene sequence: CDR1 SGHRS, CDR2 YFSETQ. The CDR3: CASSPNPIAGGRNEQFF. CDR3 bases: TGCGCCAGCAGCCCCAATCCAATAGCGGGAGGGCGCAATGAGCAGTTCTTC.

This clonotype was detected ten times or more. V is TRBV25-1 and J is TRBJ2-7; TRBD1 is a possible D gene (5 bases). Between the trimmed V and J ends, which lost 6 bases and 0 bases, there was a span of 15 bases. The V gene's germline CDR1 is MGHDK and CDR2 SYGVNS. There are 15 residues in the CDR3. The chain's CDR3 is CASSHGTGISYEQYF. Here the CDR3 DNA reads TGTGCCAGCAGCCACGGAACAGGAATCTCCTACGAGCAGTACTTC.

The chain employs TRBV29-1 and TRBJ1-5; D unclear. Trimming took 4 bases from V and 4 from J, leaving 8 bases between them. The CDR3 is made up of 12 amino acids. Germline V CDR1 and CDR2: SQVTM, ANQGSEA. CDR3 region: CSVGFLNQPQHF. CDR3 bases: TGCAGCGTTGGGTTCTTAAATCAGCCCCAGCATTTT.

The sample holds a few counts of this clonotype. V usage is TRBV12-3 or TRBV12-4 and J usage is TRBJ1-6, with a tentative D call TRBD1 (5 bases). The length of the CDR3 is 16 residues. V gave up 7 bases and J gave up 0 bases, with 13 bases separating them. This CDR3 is CASTQRGSSYNSPLHF. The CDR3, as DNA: TGTGCCAGCACCCAACGGGGCAGCTCCTATAATTCACCCCTCCACTTT.

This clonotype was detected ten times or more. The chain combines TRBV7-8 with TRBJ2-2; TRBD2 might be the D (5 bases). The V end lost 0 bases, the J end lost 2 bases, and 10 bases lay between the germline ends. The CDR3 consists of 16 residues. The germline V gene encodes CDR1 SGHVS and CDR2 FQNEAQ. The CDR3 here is CASSLALGSNTGELFF. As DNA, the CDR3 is TGTGCCAGCAGCTTAGCGCTGGGGAGTAACACCGGGGAGCTGTTTTTT.

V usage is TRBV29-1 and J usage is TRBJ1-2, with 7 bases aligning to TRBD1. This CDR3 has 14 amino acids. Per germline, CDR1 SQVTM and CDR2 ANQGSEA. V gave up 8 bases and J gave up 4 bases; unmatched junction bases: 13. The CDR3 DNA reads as TGCAGCTGTCCGCAACCGGGACAGATCTATGGCTACACCTTC. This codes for CSCPQPGQIYGYTF. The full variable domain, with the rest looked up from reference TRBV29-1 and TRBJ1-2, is SAVISQKPSRDICQRGTSLTIQCQVDSQVTMMFWYRQQPGQSLTLIATANQGSEATYESGFVIDKFPISRPNLTFSTLTVSNMSPEDSSIYLCSCPQPGQIYGYTFGSGTRLTVV.

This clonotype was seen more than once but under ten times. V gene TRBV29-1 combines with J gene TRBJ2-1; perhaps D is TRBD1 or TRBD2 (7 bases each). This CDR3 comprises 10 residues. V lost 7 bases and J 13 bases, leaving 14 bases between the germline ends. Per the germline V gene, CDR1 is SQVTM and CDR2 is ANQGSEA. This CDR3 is CSAQGGAQFF. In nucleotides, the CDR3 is TGCAGCGCCCAGGGGGGGGCACAGTTCTTC.

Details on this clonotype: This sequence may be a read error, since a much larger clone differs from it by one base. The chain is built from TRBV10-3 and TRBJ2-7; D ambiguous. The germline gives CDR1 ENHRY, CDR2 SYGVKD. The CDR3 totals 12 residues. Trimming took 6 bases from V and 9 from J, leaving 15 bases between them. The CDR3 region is CAIRKKDGGQYF. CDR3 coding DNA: TGTGCCATCAGGAAAAAGGACGGCGGGCAGTACTTC.